The rows below give T cell receptor beta chains drawn from one sample of a study of T cell changes during pregnancy in multiple sclerosis. TCRdb's copy holds only in-frame clones and misses some; the assay was immunoSEQ multiplex PCR. The sample lists more than 80,000 clones, more than 85% seen once, with about 1.5% in the top ten. Sample: peripheral blood, taken in the first trimester of pregnancy. These receptors originate from a female donor with multiple sclerosis, enrolled in a pregnancy study. The CDR3 runs from the conserved cysteine through the conserved F or W. Each record gives: D gene, J gene, V gene, CDR3 length, clone size, CDR3 protein, CDR3 DNA. A D gene is named only where the DNA matches it firmly. Some rows mark clone size as missing; the rest say once, few, many or name a class of expanded clone.

.,TRBJ2-3,TRBV5-6,12,.,CASSEGTDTQYF,TGTGCCAGCAGCGAGGGCACAGATACGCAGTATTTT
.,TRBJ1-1,TRBV21-1,15,.,CASSETDRRKTEAFF,TGTGCCAGCAGCGAAACGGACAGGCGTAAAACCGAAGCTTTCTTT
.,TRBJ2-6,TRBV29-1,15,.,CSVSGGATGANVLTF,TGCAGCGTTTCCGGGGGAGCCACTGGGGCCAACGTCCTGACTTTC
.,TRBJ1-3,TRBV4-1,15,.,CASSQATRVTDTIYF,TGCGCCAGCAGCCAAGCAACCAGGGTTACGGACACCATATATTTT
.,TRBJ2-7,TRBV1,15,.,CTSSPLRTSGEEQYF,TGCACCAGCAGCCCCCTTCGGACTAGCGGGGAAGAGCAGTACTTC
TRBD2,TRBJ2-1,TRBV28,13,.,CASTRAGADEQFF,TGTGCCAGTACGAGAGCGGGAGCCGATGAGCAGTTCTTC
.,TRBJ1-5,TRBV5-1,14,few,CASSLGDRDQPQHF,TGCGCCAGCAGCTTGGGAGACAGAGATCAGCCCCAGCATTTT
.,TRBJ2-5,TRBV11-2,11,once,CASSPGETQYF,TGTGCCAGCAGCCCCGGGGAGACCCAGTACTTC
TRBD2,TRBJ2-3,TRBV30,14,.,CAWSSGPSTDTQYF,TGTGCCTGGTCTAGCGGGCCTAGCACAGATACGCAGTATTTT
TRBD2,TRBJ2-7,TRBV14,12,.,CASSQVGGEQYF,TGTGCCAGCAGCCAAGTGGGGGGGGAGCAGTACTTC
.,TRBJ2-7,TRBV4-2,16,.,CASSLTESGTSYEQYF,TGTGCCAGCAGCTTGACCGAGAGCGGAACCTCCTACGAGCAGTACTTC
TRBD2,TRBJ2-7,TRBV28,17,.,CASSLASSGRRPYEQYF,TGTGCCAGCAGTTTAGCGTCTAGCGGGAGGAGACCCTACGAGCAGTACTTC
.,TRBJ1-1,TRBV5-1,14,.,CASSLGAKGSDAFF,TGCGCCAGCAGCTTGGGGGCGAAGGGGTCGGATGCTTTCTTT
TRBD2,TRBJ2-3,TRBV15,17,.,CATSRDLAGGGGDTQYF,TGTGCCACCAGCAGGGACCTAGCGGGAGGGGGAGGAGATACGCAGTATTTT
.,TRBJ2-7,TRBV20-1,11,.,CSARDLGEQYF,TGCAGTGCTAGAGATCTCGGCGAGCAGTACTTC
.,TRBJ2-7,TRBV6-1,11,.,CASSHYYEQYF,TGTGCCAGCAGCCACTACTACGAGCAGTACTTC
TRBD1,TRBJ2-2,TRBV9,16,.,CASSARDSPNTGELFF,TGTGCCAGCAGCGCCCGGGACAGCCCGAACACCGGGGAGCTGTTTTTT
TRBD1,TRBJ2-5,TRBV7-8,14,.,CASSPVHRGETQYF,TGTGCCAGCAGCCCTGTTCACAGGGGGGAGACCCAGTACTTC
TRBD1,TRBJ2-3,TRBV11-2,13,.,CASRTGGLDTQYF,TGTGCCAGCAGGACAGGGGGATTGGATACGCAGTATTTT
TRBD1,TRBJ1-2,TRBV7-8,16,.,CASSLGRGQGVYGYTF,TGTGCCAGCAGCTTAGGAAGGGGACAGGGCGTATATGGCTACACCTTC
TRBD2,TRBJ2-2,TRBV4-1,15,.,CASSPRTSDGGELFF,TGCGCCAGCAGCCCCCGGACTAGCGATGGCGGGGAGCTGTTTTTT
.,TRBJ2-1,TRBV5-6,15,.,CASSFDYRLHNEQFF,TGTGCCAGCAGCTTTGATTACAGGCTCCACAATGAGCAGTTCTTC
.,TRBJ2-7,TRBV4-1,14,.,CASSQERTRDEQYF,TGCGCCAGCAGCCAGGAGAGGACCCGGGATGAGCAGTACTTC
TRBD2,TRBJ2-1,TRBV10-3,16,.,CAISDYSGRANNEQFF,TGTGCCATCAGTGATTATAGCGGGAGGGCCAACAATGAGCAGTTCTTC
TRBD1,TRBJ1-2,TRBV28,13,.,CASSLRTGLGYTF,TGTGCCAGCAGTTTAAGGACAGGGCTTGGCTACACCTTC
TRBD1,TRBJ1-1,TRBV19,16,.,CASSWGQGTMNTEAFF,TGTGCCAGTAGTTGGGGACAGGGGACCATGAACACTGAAGCTTTCTTT
.,TRBJ2-1,TRBV10-3,16,.,CAISESSASTYNEQFF,TGTGCCATCAGTGAGTCGAGCGCGTCGACCTACAATGAGCAGTTCTTC
.,TRBJ1-5,TRBV2,13,.,CASGAGYNQPQHF,TGTGCCAGCGGTGCGGGATACAATCAGCCCCAGCATTTT
TRBD2,TRBJ2-1,TRBV5-1,16,.,CVKEREGPSSYNEQFF,TGCGTGAAAGAGCGGGAGGGCCCATCCTCCTACAATGAGCAGTTCTTC
.,TRBJ2-5,TRBV30,13,.,CAWSPPGVETQYF,TGTGCCTGGAGTCCCCCAGGGGTAGAGACCCAGTACTTC
.,TRBJ1-1,TRBV28,15,.,CASSVPGGAYTEAFF,TGTGCCAGCAGCGTACCTGGGGGGGCGTACACTGAAGCTTTCTTT
.,TRBJ1-1,TRBV6-5,14,.,CATMDAGLNTEAFF,TGTGCCACCATGGACGCAGGGTTGAACACTGAAGCTTTCTTT
TRBD2,TRBJ2-3,TRBV4-1,16,.,CASSVISGEDGDTQYF,TGCGCCAGCAGCGTCATTAGCGGGGAGGACGGAGATACGCAGTATTTT
.,TRBJ2-1,TRBV2,14,.,CASSPRASYNEQFF,TGTGCCAGCAGTCCTAGAGCGTCCTACAATGAGCAGTTCTTC
.,TRBJ1-1,TRBV18,16,.,CASSPRGGQMSTEAFF,TGTGCCAGCTCACCACGGGGGGGCCAGATGAGCACTGAAGCTTTCTTT
.,TRBJ2-2,TRBV15,14,.,CATSKDSYTGELFF,TGTGCCACCAGCAAGGACTCCTACACCGGGGAGCTGTTTTTT